This T cell receptor (beta chain) was captured in a study of blood T cell repertoires in COVID-19. Using immunoSEQ multiplex PCR, the repertoire was profiled, and TCRdb retains in-frame clones only, with some absent. The table has about 290,000 clones, about nine tenths seen once. V was cut by 6 bases and J by 2 bases, with 8 bases left in between. The CDR3 has 11 amino acids. Germline-derived CDR1 and CDR2 are DFQATT and SNEGSKA (reference sequence). This chain connects TRBV20-1 to TRBJ2-7, with D tentatively TRBD1 (5 bases). The sequence was collected from a woman under 40 with active or convalescent COVID-19. Input material: peripheral blood. Written as DNA, the CDR3 is TGCAGTGCCCAGACAGCCTACGAGCAGTACTTC. This encodes CSAQTAYEQYF.